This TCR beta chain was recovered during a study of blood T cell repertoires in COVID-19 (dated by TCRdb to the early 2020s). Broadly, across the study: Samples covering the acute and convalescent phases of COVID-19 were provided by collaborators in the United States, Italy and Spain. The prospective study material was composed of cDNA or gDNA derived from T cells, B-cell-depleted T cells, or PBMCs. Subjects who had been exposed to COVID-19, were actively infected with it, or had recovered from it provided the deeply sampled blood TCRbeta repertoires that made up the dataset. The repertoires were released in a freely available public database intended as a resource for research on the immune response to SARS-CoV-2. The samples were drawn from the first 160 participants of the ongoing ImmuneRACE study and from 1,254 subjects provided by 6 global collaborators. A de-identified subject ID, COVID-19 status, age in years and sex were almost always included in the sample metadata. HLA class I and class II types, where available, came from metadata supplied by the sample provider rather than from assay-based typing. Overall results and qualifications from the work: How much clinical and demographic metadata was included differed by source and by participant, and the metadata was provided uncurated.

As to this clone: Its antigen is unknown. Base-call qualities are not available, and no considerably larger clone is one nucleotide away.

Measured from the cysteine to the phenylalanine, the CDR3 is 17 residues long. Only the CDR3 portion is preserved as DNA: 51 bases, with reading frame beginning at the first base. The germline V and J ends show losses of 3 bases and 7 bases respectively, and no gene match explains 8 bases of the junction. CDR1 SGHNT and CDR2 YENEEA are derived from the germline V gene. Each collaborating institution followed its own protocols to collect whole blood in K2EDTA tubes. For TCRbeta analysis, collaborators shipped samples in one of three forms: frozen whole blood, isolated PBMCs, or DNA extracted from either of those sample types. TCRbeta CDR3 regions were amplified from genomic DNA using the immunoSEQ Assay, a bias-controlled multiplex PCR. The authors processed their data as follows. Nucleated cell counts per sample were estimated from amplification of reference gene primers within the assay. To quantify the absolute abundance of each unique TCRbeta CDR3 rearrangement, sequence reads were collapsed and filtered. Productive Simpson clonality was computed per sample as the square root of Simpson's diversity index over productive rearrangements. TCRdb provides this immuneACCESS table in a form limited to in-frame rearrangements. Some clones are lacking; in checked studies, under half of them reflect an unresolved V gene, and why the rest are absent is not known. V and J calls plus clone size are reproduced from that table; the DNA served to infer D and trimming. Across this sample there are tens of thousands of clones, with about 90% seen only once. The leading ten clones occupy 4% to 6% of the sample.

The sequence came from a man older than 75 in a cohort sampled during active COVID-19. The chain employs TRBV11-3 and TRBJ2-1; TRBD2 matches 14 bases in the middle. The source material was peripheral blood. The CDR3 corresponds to CASSFGGLAGGGNEQFF. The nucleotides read TGTGCCAGCAGCTTTGGAGGACTAGCGGGAGGTGGGAATGAGCAGTTCTTC.